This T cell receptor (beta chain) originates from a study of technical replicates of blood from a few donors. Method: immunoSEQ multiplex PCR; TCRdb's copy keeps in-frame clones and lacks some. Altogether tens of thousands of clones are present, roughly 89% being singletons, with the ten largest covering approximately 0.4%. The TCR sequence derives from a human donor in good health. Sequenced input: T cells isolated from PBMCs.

The CDR3 region has the DNA TGCGCCAGCAGGGGATCAGGGTCGGGCGAGCAGTACTTC. It yields the protein CASRGSGSGEQYF. This chain uses TRBV10-2 with TRBJ2-7; possibly TRBD1 for D (5 bases). In germline, CDR1 is WSHSY, CDR2 SAAADI. The CDR3 contains 13 residues. V was clipped by 6 bases and J by 6 bases, with 15 bases between them.